This section outlines one TCR beta chain sequence together with its context. Its antigen is not known. TCRdb's table, derived via immunoSEQ multiplex PCR, lists solely in-frame clones and lacks some. The sample has about 30,000 clones. The source of the sample is a study of Tregs in tolerant kidney transplant recipients. Findings of the study overall: The small number of patients limits these findings pending further validation. Donor-specific Treg expansion exceeded global Treg expansion in tolerant patients, suggesting antigen drive.

The receptor was derived from a human donor who received a combined kidney and bone marrow transplant. The sample consisted of CD8+ T cells from blood, taken before the transplant.

Partial CDR3 DNA: TGTGCCAGCAGTTTCCAGGGGGCTATTTATGGC. This translates into CASSFQGAIYG. The full CDR3 protein is CASSFQGAIYGYTF. The genes are TRBV28 and TRBJ1-2; 8 bases line up with TRBD1. The read stops 3 residues short of the end of the CDR3; the missing end is completed from the germline J gene. V dropped 3 bases and J dropped 5; count of bases not matched to a gene: 5. CDR3 length: 14 amino acids. CDR1 and CDR2 from the germline V gene are MDHEN and SYDVKM.